These T cell receptor beta chains were read from a single sample in a study of Ad26.COV2.S vaccination and SARS-CoV-2 variants. TCRdb keeps only in-frame clones here, not all; method: immunoSEQ multiplex PCR. The profile shows 300,000 to 350,000 clones, 70% to 90% of them singletons. The source material was peripheral blood, sampled in a trial of Ad26.COV2.S vaccine versus placebo. The source is a person aged 18 to 65 who received the Ad26.COV2.S COVID-19 vaccine or a placebo. Both conserved end residues are part of each CDR3. A D gene is named only where the DNA matches it firmly. Clone size is stated in some rows and not others, as once, few, many or a class when expanded.

clone_size	j_call	v_call	d_call	cdr3_nt	cdr3_aa
NA	TRBJ2-1	TRBV19	NA	TGTGCCAGTAGTACCCTCCTAGCGAAGAGCTACAATGAGCAGTTCTTC	CASSTLLAKSYNEQFF
NA	TRBJ2-1	TRBV3-1/TRBV3-2	TRBD2	TGTGCCAGCAGCCTGGGAGCGGGGGGGCCTGGTGAGCAGTTCTTC	CASSLGAGGPGEQFF
NA	TRBJ2-2	TRBV7-2	NA	TGTGCCAGCAACAACGGGGCACGAGACGGGGAGCTGTTTTTT	CASNNGARDGELFF
few	TRBJ1-2	TRBV2	NA	TGTGCCAGCAGACTACAGGGATACTATGGCTACACCTTC	CASRLQGYYGYTF
NA	TRBJ2-5	TRBV5-4	NA	TGTGCCAGCAGCTTGGCGGCCGCTCAGGGGTGGCAAGAGACCCAGTACTTC	CASSLAAAQGWQETQYF
NA	TRBJ1-1	TRBV9	NA	TGTGCCAGCAGCCCTGGAAGCGCTGAAGCTTTCTTT	CASSPGSAEAFF
many	TRBJ1-4	TRBV30	NA	TGTGCCTGGAGTCTAACGTCAACTAATGAAAAACTGTTTTTT	CAWSLTSTNEKLFF
NA	TRBJ2-2	TRBV11-2	NA	TGTGCCAGCAGCTTGGGCTCGTTCGCGAACACCGGGGAGCTGTTTTTT	CASSLGSFANTGELFF
NA	TRBJ2-7	TRBV6-2/TRBV6-3	NA	TGTGCCAGCAGTTATGGGGGGTTTGCCTACGAGCAGTACTTC	CASSYGGFAYEQYF
NA	TRBJ2-7	TRBV7-9	TRBD2	TGTGCCAGCAGCTTAGTCGGGGGGAGCTCCTACGAGCAGTACTTC	CASSLVGGSSYEQYF
NA	TRBJ2-3	TRBV29-1	TRBD2	TGCAGCGGTAGCGGGGGACCAGGGGGGTTAGTTGGTACGCAGTATTTT	CSGSGGPGGLVGTQYF
NA	TRBJ2-7	TRBV7-2	NA	TGTGCCAGCAGCTCCTGGGGTTCGACGAGAACCTACGAGCAGTACTTC	CASSSWGSTRTYEQYF
NA	TRBJ2-7	TRBV13	NA	TGTGCCAGCAGCTTAGGCCTGGGACTTGGTTCCTACGAGCAGTACTTC	CASSLGLGLGSYEQYF
NA	TRBJ2-1	TRBV2	NA	TGTGCCAGCAGCATCCGGGTCGACAATGAGCAGTTCTTC	CASSIRVDNEQFF
NA	TRBJ2-1	TRBV18	TRBD2	TGTGCCAGCTCACCACCGAACTCGGCTAGCGGGGGCGATGAGCAGTTCTTC	CASSPPNSASGGDEQFF
NA	TRBJ2-1	TRBV10-3	TRBD2	TGTGCCATCGCCGGGACTAGCGGGGGACAGTTCTTC	CAIAGTSGGQFF
NA	TRBJ1-6	TRBV27	NA	TGTGCCAGCAGTTTGGTACAGGGAGATTCACCCCTCCACTTT	CASSLVQGDSPLHF
NA	TRBJ2-5	TRBV7-8	NA	TGTGCCAGCAGCTTAGTTCCCGGGGGTGGAGAGACCCAGTACTTC	CASSLVPGGGETQYF
NA	TRBJ1-5	TRBV5-4	NA	TGTGCCAGCACCTTGCAGGGGAGCGATCAGCCCCAGCATTTT	CASTLQGSDQPQHF
NA	TRBJ1-5	TRBV5-1	NA	TGCGCCAGCAGCTTGGGACCGGACAACCCTTTGCAGCCCCAGCATTTT	CASSLGPDNPLQPQHF
NA	TRBJ2-2	TRBV7-2	NA	TGTGCCAGCAGCTTAGCGCGGCCGAACACCGGGGAGCTGTTTTTT	CASSLARPNTGELFF
NA	TRBJ2-3	TRBV10-3	NA	TGTGCCATCAGTGACCCAAGGGGGCGCGGGGGAGATACGCAGTATTTT	CAISDPRGRGGDTQYF
NA	TRBJ2-7	TRBV28	TRBD2	TGTGCCAGCACTCCCGGGACTAGCGGGTACGAGCAGTACTTC	CASTPGTSGYEQYF
NA	TRBJ2-7	TRBV13	TRBD2	TGTGCCAGCAGCTTAGAAGGGACTAGCGGAAGCCACTACGAGCAGTACTTC	CASSLEGTSGSHYEQYF
NA	TRBJ2-1	TRBV18	TRBD1	TGTGCCAGCTCCCCAACCGACAGGGTGTTCTTCTTC	CASSPTDRVFFF
NA	TRBJ2-3	TRBV3-1/TRBV3-2	TRBD2	TGTGCCAGCAGCATGGCTAGCGGGAGTATTTGGGCAGATACGCAGTATTTT	CASSMASGSIWADTQYF
NA	TRBJ1-1	TRBV10-3	NA	TGTGCCATCGGGACCGCAGAGAACACTGAAGCTTTCTTT	CAIGTAENTEAFF
NA	TRBJ2-1	TRBV21-1	NA	TGTGCCAGCAGCAAAGTGGGGGGGCTCGCGGGAGGTGTCTACAATGAGCAGTTCTTC	CASSKVGGLAGGVYNEQFF